The clone carrying this T cell receptor (delta chain) was counted only a few times. Its antigen is unknown. The TCRdb protein comes from a much larger clone and disagrees with this DNA's translation at residue 10, likely due to a read error; the protein given here is derived from the DNA. These data come from a study of γδ T cells in repeated Plasmodium falciparum infection. Study outcomes and limitations: Many TCRgamma sequences overlapped between individuals in stable Vgamma9/Vdelta2+ repertoires.

Bulk repertoires came from Vgamma9/Vdelta2+ or Vdelta2-negative gammadelta T cells flow-sorted from PBMC. Each sorted gammadelta sample had TRG and TRD chains sequenced. TCRdb fed the multiplex PCR reads to CATT. The sample lists about 51,000 delta-chain clones; 1.9% were seen once. V was clipped by 1 base and J by 8 bases; unmatched bases: 13. The CDR3 extends over 14 amino acids. CDR1 and CDR2 (germline): TVYSNPD, GDNSRS (reference sequence). This TCR was sampled from a pool of human donors (malaria-infected and uninfected, not separated). The genes are TRDV3 and TRDJ1; 7 nucleotides align to TRDD3. Matching the DNA to germline supplied the J gene, which TCRdb does not give. The sequenced sample consisted of gamma-delta T cells from blood. CDR3 amino acids: CAFKEPGGYEKLIF. The CDR3 bases are TGTGCCTTTAAAGAGCCTGGGGGCTACGAGAAACTCATCTTT.